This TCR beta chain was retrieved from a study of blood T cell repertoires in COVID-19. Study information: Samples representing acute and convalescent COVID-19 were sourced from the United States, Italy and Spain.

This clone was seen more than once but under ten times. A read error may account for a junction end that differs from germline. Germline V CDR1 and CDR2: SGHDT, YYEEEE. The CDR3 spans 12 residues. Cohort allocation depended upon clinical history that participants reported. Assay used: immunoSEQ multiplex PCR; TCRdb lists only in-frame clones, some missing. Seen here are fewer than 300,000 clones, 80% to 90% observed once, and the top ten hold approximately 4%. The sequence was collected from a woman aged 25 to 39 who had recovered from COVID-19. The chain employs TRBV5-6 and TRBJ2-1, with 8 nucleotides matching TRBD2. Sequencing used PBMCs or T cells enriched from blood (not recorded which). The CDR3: CASSFRREGPIF. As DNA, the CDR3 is TGTGCCAGCAGCTTTCGACGGGAGGGCCCGATCTTC.